This TCR beta chain derives from a study of blood T cell repertoires in COVID-19. As for the study in general: Samples came from the United States, Italy and Spain, spanning acute and convalescent COVID-19. PBMCs, B-cell-depleted T cells, or T cells provided the cDNA or gDNA that made up the material.

CDR1 is WNHNN, CDR2 SYGVQD, per germline (reference sequence). The CDR3 runs 14 residues. V lost 4 bases and J lost 0, with 9 bases in between. Original data processing: Amplification with reference gene primers provided the estimates of nucleated cell counts. Profiling relied on immunoSEQ multiplex PCR, and the TCRdb table lists in-frame clones only, not all of them. That table supplies the V and J calls and clone size; D and trimming were determined from the DNA. The sample carries about 130,000 clones, roughly 83% recorded once. Sequenced: peripheral blood. This clonotype originated in an elderly woman with acute or convalescent COVID-19. The genes are TRBV10-1 and TRBJ1-1; D unresolved. The CDR3 DNA reads TGCGCCAGCAGTGCCAGTCTCATGAACACTGAAGCTTTCTTT. This encodes CASSASLMNTEAFF.